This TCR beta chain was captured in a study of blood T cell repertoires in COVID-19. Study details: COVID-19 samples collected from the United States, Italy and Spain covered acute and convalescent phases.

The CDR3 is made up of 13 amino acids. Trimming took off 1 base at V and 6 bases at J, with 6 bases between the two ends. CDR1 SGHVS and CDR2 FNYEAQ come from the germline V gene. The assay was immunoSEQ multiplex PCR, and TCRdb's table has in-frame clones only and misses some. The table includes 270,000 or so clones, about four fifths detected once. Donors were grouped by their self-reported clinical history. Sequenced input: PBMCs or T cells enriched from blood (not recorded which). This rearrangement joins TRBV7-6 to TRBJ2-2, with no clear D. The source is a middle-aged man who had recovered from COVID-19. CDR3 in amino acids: CASSLDRSGELFF. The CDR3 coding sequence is TGTGCCAGCAGCTTAGACCGGTCCGGGGAGCTGTTTTTT.